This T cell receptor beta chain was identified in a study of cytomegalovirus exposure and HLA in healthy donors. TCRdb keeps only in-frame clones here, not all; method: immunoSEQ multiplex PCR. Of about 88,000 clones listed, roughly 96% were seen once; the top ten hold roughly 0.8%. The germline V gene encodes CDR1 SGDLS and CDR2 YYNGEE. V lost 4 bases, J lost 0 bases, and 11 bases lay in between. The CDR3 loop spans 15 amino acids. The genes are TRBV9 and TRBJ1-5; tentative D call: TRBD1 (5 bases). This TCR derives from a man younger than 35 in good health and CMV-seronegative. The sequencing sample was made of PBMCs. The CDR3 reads CASSPDSYSNQPQHF. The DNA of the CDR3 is TGTGCCAGCAGCCCCGACAGTTATAGCAATCAGCCCCAGCATTTT.